This T cell receptor beta chain was identified during a study of long-term antiretroviral therapy in people with HIV. The overall study: Initial samples were collected about a decade before the 2015 immediate-ART recommendation. General study results and limits: Clonotypes expanded prior to ART showed repertoire dominance at all sampled time points. Controls showed broader CDR3 length ranges than did the HIV repertoires. Even long-term ART left TRB diversity below transplant donor controls, despite gains.

The assay used was immunoSEQ (version v3.0), run at survey level. TCRdb's table, derived via immunoSEQ multiplex PCR, lists solely in-frame clones and lacks some. The sample carries 30,000 or so clones, roughly 73% recorded once. Trimming shortened V by 4 bases and J by 1 base, and 14 bases separated the two germline ends. CDR3 length: 15 residues. Germline V gene sequence: CDR1 SGDLS, CDR2 YYNGEE. To note about this clone: Its antigen is undetermined.

The chain combines TRBV9 with TRBJ1-1; D is possibly TRBD1 (5 bases). The sequence was collected from a man aged 18 to 35 with HIV. This specimen was unsorted PBMCs, taken 1.5 years before starting antiretroviral therapy. The DNA of the CDR3 is TGTGCCAGCAGCCCACATCAGGGTTCGAACACTGAAGCTTTCTTT. It encodes CASSPHQGSNTEAFF.